Listed here are 5 T cell receptor beta chains from one sample, sequenced in a study of blood T cell repertoires in COVID-19. The data were produced by immunoSEQ multiplex PCR, yet TCRdb's version contains in-frame clones alone and is incomplete. Of almost 250,000 clones listed, about 82% are singletons. Sequencing was carried out using peripheral blood. Receptor source: an elderly woman with COVID-19, enrolled during active disease.

The V and J genes are TRBV5-1 and TRBJ2-3, with 9 nucleotides matching TRBD2. Trimming removed 0 bases from V and 1 base from J; junction bases left unmatched: 3. CDR3 length: 16 residues. Per germline, CDR1 SGHRS and CDR2 YFSETQ. The CDR3 DNA is TGCGCCAGCAGCTTGGGATCTAGCGGGGGCACAGATACGCAGTATTTT. This gives the protein CASSLGSSGGTDTQYF. Complete variable domain (other parts from reference TRBV5-1 and TRBJ2-3): KAGVTQTPRYLIKTRGQQVTLSCSPISGHRSVSWYQQTPGQGLQFLFEYFSETQRNKGNFPGRFSGRQFSNSRSEMNVSTLELGDSALYLCASSLGSSGGTDTQYFGPGTRLTVL.

The chain is built from TRBV6-5 and TRBJ1-1; D is unresolved. The germline CDR1 and CDR2 sequences are MNHEY and SVGAGI. Trimming cost V 5 bases and J 5 bases, with 15 bases left between them. The CDR3 contains 14 residues. CDR3 region: CASSHPDGETEAFF. CDR3 DNA sequence: TGTGCCAGCAGTCACCCGGACGGGGAGACTGAAGCTTTCTTT.

The chain links TRBV18 to TRBJ1-3, with D perhaps matching TRBD1 (5 bases). This CDR3 has 17 amino acids. Trimming removed 3 bases at V and 4 bases at J, with 19 bases between. Germline loops: CDR1 KGHSH, CDR2 LQKENI. The CDR3, as DNA: TGTGCCAGCTCACCTCGTTCGGGGGTTCAATCAGGAAACACCATATATTTT. It specifies CASSPRSGVQSGNTIYF.

A single count supports this clone. The J gene is TRBJ1-2, the V gene TRBV4-1, with TRBD1 matching over 9 bases. Germline V CDR1 and CDR2: MGHRA, YSYEKL. The CDR3 covers 15 residues. V lost 2 bases to trimming and J lost 6 bases; unmatched junction nucleotides: 7. CDR3 amino acids: CASSQQATGGNGYTF. DNA of the CDR3: TGCGCCAGCAGCCAACAGGCGACAGGGGGTAATGGCTACACCTTC.

CDR3 region: CASSFQGLQETQYF. DNA of the CDR3: TGCGCCAGCAGCTTCCAGGGACTACAAGAGACCCAGTACTTC. This chain links TRBV5-1 with TRBJ2-5, with 7 bases identical to TRBD2. Germline V gene sequence: CDR1 SGHRS, CDR2 YFSETQ. This CDR3 has 14 amino acids. Unmatched junction bases numbered 3, after V lost 2 bases and J lost 2 bases.